What follows is one T cell receptor beta chain and its context. Its target is unknown. These data belong to a study of CD8 T cells in ankylosing spondylitis. TCRdb processed the 5' RACE reads anew with MiXCR; each CDR3 protein has one entry. The sample contains hundreds of thousands of distinct CDR3 sequences, roughly 26% of which appear only once. Trimming took off 5 bases at V and 1 base at J, with 15 bases between the two ends. CDR1 is SGHNT, CDR2 YENEEA, per germline. This CDR3 has 15 residues. Study-wide points: A TCR beta motif made of fewer than ten highly homologous variants seemed typical of ankylosing spondylitis blood.

Sequences were obtained from blood, either unsorted or a sorted T cell fraction (not recorded which). This clonotype originated in a male donor with ankylosing spondylitis. The chain recombines TRBV11-3 with TRBJ2-7, with TRBD2 as a possible D gene (6 bases). This CDR3 reads CASSQASGESYEQYF. The CDR3 DNA reads as TGTGCCAGCAGCCAGGCCTCGGGAGAGTCCTACGAGCAGTACTTC. The full variable domain, with the rest looked up from reference TRBV11-3 and TRBJ2-7, is EAGVVQSPRYKIIEKKQPVAFWCNPISGHNTLYWYLQNLGQGPELLIRYENEEAVDDSQLPKDRFSAERLKGVDSTLKIQPAELGDSAVYLCASSQASGESYEQYFGPGTRLTVT.